The 25 T cell receptor beta chains below come from one sample, sequenced in a study of blood T cell repertoires in COVID-19 (TCRdb year 2020). Libraries were made using the immunoSEQ multiplex PCR assay. The source is immuneACCESS, and TCRdb retained only in-frame sequences with V and J called. Part of the clones is not carried over; for the studies checked, unresolved V genes explain less than half of this, and the remainder is unexplained. Across this sample there are about 230,000 clones, with about 85% seen only once. Jointly, the top ten make up about 10% of the sample. What was sequenced was PBMCs or T cells enriched from blood (not recorded which). All receptors derive from a man aged 25 to 40 who had recovered from COVID-19.

The J gene is TRBJ1-1, the V gene TRBV7-9; TRBD1 agrees at 9 bases. The CDR3 consists of 15 residues. Germline values: CDR1 SEHNR, CDR2 FQNEAQ (reference sequence). After removal of 3 bases from V and 3 bases from J, the junction contained 5 bases not matched to a gene. CDR3 coding DNA: TGTGCCAGCAGCTTTTCAACAGGGGGCGACACTGAAGCTTTCTTT. Residues: CASSFSTGGDTEAFF.

In this sample, this clone turned up a few times. J is TRBJ1-1 and V is TRBV7-9; D perhaps matches TRBD1 (5 bases). In germline, CDR1 is SEHNR, CDR2 FQNEAQ (reference sequence). This CDR3 is 12 amino acids long. Trimming removed 5 bases at V and 1 base at J, with 5 bases between. The CDR3 loop is CASSTGNTEAFF. The CDR3 nucleotides read TGTGCCAGCAGCACAGGGAACACTGAAGCTTTCTTT.

This chain connects TRBV7-8 to TRBJ1-1; D is unresolved. Trimming cost V 4 bases and J 0 bases, with 6 bases left between them. Germline-derived CDR1 and CDR2 are SGHVS and FQNEAQ. The CDR3 runs to 13 residues. CDR3 nucleotide sequence: TGTGCCAGCAGCTACGGGGTGAACACTGAAGCTTTCTTT. Amino acids: CASSYGVNTEAFF.

This chain uses TRBV3-1 (or the pseudogene TRBV3-2) with TRBJ2-7; 9 bases agree with TRBD1. V shed 4 bases, J shed 5 bases, and the junction held 6 bases outside the gene matches. Germline CDR1 reads LGHDT; CDR2 reads YNNKEL (reference sequence). There are 14 residues in the CDR3. CDR3 amino acids: CASSPGQGPHEQYF. In DNA, the CDR3 is TGTGCCAGCAGCCCGGGACAGGGTCCGCACGAGCAGTACTTC.

This chain connects TRBV2 to TRBJ1-5, with 7 bases fitting TRBD1. The germline gives CDR1 SNHLY, CDR2 FYNNEI. CDR3 length: 13 residues. V gave up 4 bases and J gave up 4 bases; unmatched junction bases: 1. CDR3 sequence reads: CASSGQGNQPQHF. In nucleotides, the CDR3 is TGTGCCAGCAGTGGACAGGGTAATCAGCCCCAGCATTTT.

The chain uses TRBV30 and TRBJ1-6; D unclear. This CDR3 has 16 amino acids. CDR1 GTSNPN and CDR2 SVGIG come from the germline V gene (reference sequence). Trimming removed 6 bases from V and 4 bases from J, with 19 bases in between. The CDR3 loop reads CACHPGEGNYNSPLHF. Here the CDR3 DNA reads TGTGCCTGCCACCCCGGAGAGGGCAATTATAATTCACCCCTCCACTTT.

This sequence joins TRBV5-6 and TRBJ1-3; D unclear. Trimming left V 0 bases short and J 9 bases short, with 13 bases between. This CDR3 contains 14 residues. Germline V gene lookup returns CDR1 SGHDT and CDR2 YYEEEE. Here the CDR3 DNA reads TGTGCCAGCAGCTTGGTAGGAGTCGATGGCACCATATATTTT. Amino acids: CASSLVGVDGTIYF.

The V call is TRBV3-1 (or the pseudogene TRBV3-2), the J call TRBJ1-1; D is unclear. From germline, CDR1 is LGHDT and CDR2 YNNKEL (reference sequence). The CDR3 extends over 16 amino acids. The V gene lost 1 base and the J gene lost 1 base, with 13 bases spanning the gap. CDR3 residues: CASSQVGGLGNTEAFF. The DNA of the CDR3 is TGTGCCAGCAGCCAAGTCGGAGGGCTTGGGAACACTGAAGCTTTCTTT.

This chain connects TRBV7-3 to TRBJ2-2; no clear D gene. V was clipped by 7 bases and J by 7 bases, with 16 bases between them. The germline V gene encodes CDR1 SGHTA and CDR2 FQGTGA. The CDR3 consists of 14 residues. CDR3 region: CASTSPGAGGELFF. The CDR3 DNA is TGTGCCAGCACTTCGCCGGGTGCTGGCGGGGAGCTGTTTTTT.

This clone showed up just a few times. This specimen includes other DNA sequences encoding the same CDR3. This rearrangement joins TRBV19 to TRBJ2-3; D unresolved. Per the germline V gene, CDR1 is LNHDA and CDR2 is SQIVND (reference sequence). Trimming took off 5 bases at V and 5 bases at J, with 5 bases between the two ends. This CDR3 has 11 residues. This CDR3 is CASSDRDTQYF. CDR3 bases: TGTGCCAGTAGTGATAGAGATACGCAGTATTTT. Variable domain in full (rest from reference TRBV19 and TRBJ2-3): DGGITQSPKYLFRKEGQNVTLSCEQNLNHDAMYWYRQDPGQGLRLIYYSQIVNDFQKGDIAEGYSVSREKKESFPLTVTSAQKNPTAFYLCASSDRDTQYFGPGTRLTVL.

The V call is TRBV30, the J call TRBJ1-2, with 9 bases lining up with TRBD1. J was trimmed by 0 bases and V by 6 bases; bases with no gene match: 11. This CDR3 is 16 amino acids long. Germline CDR1 GTSNPN, CDR2 SVGIG (reference sequence). The CDR3 loop reads CACSNPGQGPNYGYTF. In DNA form, the CDR3 reads TGTGCCTGTTCTAATCCGGGACAGGGTCCTAACTATGGCTACACCTTC.

V is TRBV7-9 and J is TRBJ1-1, with D maybe TRBD1 (5 bases). CDR3 length: 15 residues. V lost 3 bases and J lost 0, with 11 bases in between. Germline loops: CDR1 SEHNR, CDR2 FQNEAQ (reference sequence). CDR3 sequence reads: CASSFSSGMNTEAFF. The CDR3 coding sequence is TGTGCCAGCAGCTTTTCGTCAGGGATGAACACTGAAGCTTTCTTT.

The chain links TRBV27 to TRBJ1-2; a weak D match, TRBD1 (5 bases). Germline V gene sequence: CDR1 MNHEY, CDR2 SMNVEV (reference sequence). The CDR3 totals 17 residues. Trimming shortened V by 2 bases and J by 4 bases, and 20 bases separated the two germline ends. In DNA form, the CDR3 reads TGTGCCAGCAGTTTAATCGGAGGGGAGGGAGTAAGCTATGGCTACACCTTC. This gives the protein CASSLIGGEGVSYGYTF.

V usage is TRBV7-9 and J usage is TRBJ2-1; TRBD1 aligns across 7 bases. Trimming removed 4 bases from V and 2 bases from J; junction bases left unmatched: 5. Germline V gene data show CDR1 as SEHNR and CDR2 as FQNEAQ (reference sequence). The CDR3 sequence is 15 residues long. The CDR3 DNA reads TGTGCCAGCAGCTCACGACAGGGCCCCTACAATGAGCAGTTCTTC. This encodes CASSSRQGPYNEQFF.

The CDR3 region has the DNA TGTGCCAGCAGCCATCAAGTTAGCCTCTACAATGAGCAGTTCTTC. It yields the protein CASSHQVSLYNEQFF. The rearrangement uses TRBV3-1 (or the pseudogene TRBV3-2) and TRBJ2-1; D unresolved. V was shortened by 3 bases and J by 3 bases, with 12 bases between the two germline ends. The CDR3 has 15 residues. The germline V gene encodes CDR1 LGHDT and CDR2 YNNKEL (reference sequence).

The V gene is TRBV7-9, the J gene TRBJ2-1; D might be TRBD1 (6 bases). Trimming cost V 6 bases and J 4 bases, with 7 bases left between them. The CDR3 loop spans 12 amino acids. From germline, CDR1 is SEHNR and CDR2 FQNEAQ (reference sequence). CDR3 sequence: CASRGGYNEQFF. CDR3 nucleotides: TGTGCCAGCAGAGGGGGATACAATGAGCAGTTCTTC.

The chain couples TRBV4-1 to TRBJ1-2, with D perhaps matching TRBD1 (6 bases). CDR3 length: 15 residues. The V and J ends lost 2 bases and 2 bases respectively, with 12 bases between them. Germline values: CDR1 MGHRA, CDR2 YSYEKL. CDR3 bases: TGCGCCAGCAGCCAAATTGGCAGGGGAAACTATGGCTACACCTTC. This gives the protein CASSQIGRGNYGYTF.

This clone has just one count. This chain joins TRBV27 and TRBJ2-2; 10 bases are a match to TRBD1. Trimming removed 6 bases from V and 3 bases from J; junction bases left unmatched: 4. The CDR3 runs to 15 residues. The V gene's germline CDR1 is MNHEY and CDR2 SMNVEV (reference sequence). In DNA, the CDR3 is TGTGCCAGCAGGACAGGGGGCCCGGACACCGGGGAGCTGTTTTTT. It is translated as CASRTGGPDTGELFF.

The genes are TRBV19 and TRBJ1-5; a weak D match, TRBD1 (6 bases). This CDR3 comprises 14 residues. Trimming cost V 3 bases and J 6 bases, with 12 bases left between them. The germline V gene has CDR1 LNHDA and CDR2 SQIVND (reference sequence). The DNA for the CDR3 is TGTGCCAGTAGTATCGGGGGGGCTGGTCAGCCCCAGCATTTT. Amino acid sequence: CASSIGGAGQPQHF. The complete variable domain, with remaining parts taken from reference TRBV19 and TRBJ1-5, reads DGGITQSPKYLFRKEGQNVTLSCEQNLNHDAMYWYRQDPGQGLRLIYYSQIVNDFQKGDIAEGYSVSREKKESFPLTVTSAQKNPTAFYLCASSIGGAGQPQHFGDGTRLSIL.

The rearrangement links TRBV6-5 to TRBJ2-1, with 13 bases aligning to TRBD2. Germline V gene data show CDR1 as MNHEY and CDR2 as SVGAGI. Trimming took 8 bases from V and 5 from J; bases not matched to a gene: 3. The CDR3 consists of 14 residues. Here the CDR3 DNA reads TGTGCCAGCTTACTAGCGGGGGGGGACAATGAGCAGTTCTTC. Translation: CASLLAGGDNEQFF.

V and J are TRBV4-2 and TRBJ2-1, with D possibly TRBD2 on 5 matching bases. The V gene lost 1 base and the J gene lost 8 bases, with 9 bases spanning the gap. Germline V CDR1 and CDR2: LGHNA, YNFKEQ. The CDR3 has 13 amino acids. CDR3: CASSQVLGDEQFF. In nucleotides, the CDR3 is TGTGCCAGCAGCCAAGTACTAGGAGATGAGCAGTTCTTC.

J is TRBJ2-3 and V is TRBV5-1, with 9 bases identical to TRBD2. CDR3 length: 14 amino acids. Trimming removed 0 bases from V and 5 bases from J; junction bases left unmatched: 1. In germline, CDR1 is SGHRS, CDR2 YFSETQ. CDR3 DNA sequence: TGCGCCAGCAGCTTGGGGACTAGCGAAGATACGCAGTATTTT. Encoded protein: CASSLGTSEDTQYF.

V and J are TRBV7-8 and TRBJ1-5; D unresolved. Per germline, CDR1 SGHVS and CDR2 FQNEAQ. Trimming took 5 bases from V and 0 from J, leaving 5 bases between them. The CDR3 is 13 residues long. CDR3 amino acids: CASSPLSNQPQHF. The CDR3 DNA reads TGTGCCAGCAGCCCCCTTAGCAATCAGCCCCAGCATTTT. Combining the CDR3 with reference TRBV7-8 and TRBJ1-5 gives the whole variable domain GAGVSQSPRYKVAKRGQDVALRCDPISGHVSLFWYQQALGQGPEFLTYFQNEAQLDKSGLPSDRFFAERPEGSVSTLKIQRTQQEDSAVYLCASSPLSNQPQHFGDGTRLSIL.

The chain carries TRBV2 and TRBJ2-1, with TRBD2 matching over 8 bases. V dropped 7 bases and J dropped 10; count of bases not matched to a gene: 12. This CDR3 region has 14 residues. CDR1 SNHLY and CDR2 FYNNEI come from the germline V gene. CDR3: CASIILAEFGEQFF. CDR3 coding DNA: TGTGCCAGCATAATACTAGCGGAATTTGGAGAGCAGTTCTTC. Using reference TRBV2 and TRBJ2-1 for the parts outside the CDR3, the full variable domain is EPEVTQTPSHQVTQMGQEVILRCVPISNHLYFYWYRQILGQKVEFLVSFYNNEISEKSEIFDDQFSVERPDGSNFTLKIRSTKLEDSAMYFCASIILAEFGEQFFGPGTRLTVL.

V usage is TRBV12-3 or TRBV12-4 and J usage is TRBJ2-7; D uncertain. Trimming took 0 bases from V and 9 from J, leaving 6 bases between them. The CDR3 contains 11 residues. CDR3 loop: CASSLAHGQYF. The CDR3 DNA follows: TGTGCCAGCAGTTTAGCGCACGGGCAGTACTTC.